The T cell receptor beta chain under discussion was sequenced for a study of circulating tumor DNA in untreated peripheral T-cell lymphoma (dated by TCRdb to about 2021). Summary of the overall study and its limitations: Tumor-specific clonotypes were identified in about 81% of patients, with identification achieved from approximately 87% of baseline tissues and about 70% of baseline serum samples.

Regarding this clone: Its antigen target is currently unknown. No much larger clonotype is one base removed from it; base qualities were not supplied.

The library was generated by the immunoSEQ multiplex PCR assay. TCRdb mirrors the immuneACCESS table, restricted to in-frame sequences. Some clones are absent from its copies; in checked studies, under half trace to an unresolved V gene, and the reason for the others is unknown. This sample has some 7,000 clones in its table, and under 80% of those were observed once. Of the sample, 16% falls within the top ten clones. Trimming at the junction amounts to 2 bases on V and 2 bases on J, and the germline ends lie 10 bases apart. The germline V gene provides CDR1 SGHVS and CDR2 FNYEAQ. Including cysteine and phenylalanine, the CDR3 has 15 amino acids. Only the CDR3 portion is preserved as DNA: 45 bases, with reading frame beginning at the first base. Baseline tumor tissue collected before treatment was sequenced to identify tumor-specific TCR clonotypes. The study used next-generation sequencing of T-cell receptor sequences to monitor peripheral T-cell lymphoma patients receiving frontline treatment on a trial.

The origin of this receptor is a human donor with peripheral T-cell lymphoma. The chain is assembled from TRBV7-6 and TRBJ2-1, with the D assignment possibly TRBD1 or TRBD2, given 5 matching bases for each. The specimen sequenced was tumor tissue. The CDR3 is CASSLQGVPYNEQFF. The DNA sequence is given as TGTGCCAGCAGCTTACAGGGAGTTCCCTACAATGAGCAGTTCTTC.